The rows below give T cell receptor beta chains drawn from one sample of a study of T cells in Graves' hyperthyroidism and ophthalmopathy. Each CDR3 protein gets one entry after TCRdb re-called the multiplex PCR reads with MiXCR. The data show a few hundred thousand distinct CDR3 sequences, approximately 44% seen once. The sample consisted of peripheral blood or thyroid tissue (not recorded which). The receptors were sampled from an adult woman with Graves' disease, either hyperthyroidism or ophthalmopathy (not recorded which). The CDR3 runs from the conserved cysteine through the conserved F or W. A D gene is named only where the DNA matches it firmly. Clone size, where shown, is once, few, many, or a class for clones that have expanded.

J gene: TRBJ1-1
V gene: TRBV27
D gene: .
clone size: few
CDR3 protein: CASLLGGEAFF
CDR3 DNA: TGTGCCAGCCTTCTGGGGGGAGAAGCTTTCTTT

J gene: TRBJ1-5
V gene: TRBV20-1
D gene: TRBD1
clone size: .
CDR3 protein: CSAWTGDNQPQHF
CDR3 DNA: TGCAGTGCGTGGACAGGGGACAATCAGCCCCAGCATTTT

J gene: TRBJ2-5
V gene: TRBV5-1
D gene: TRBD2
clone size: many
CDR3 protein: CASSLVPRGRAGETQYF
CDR3 DNA: TGCGCCAGCAGCTTGGTTCCTCGCGGGAGGGCCGGAGAGACCCAGTACTTC

J gene: TRBJ2-2
V gene: TRBV29-1
D gene: TRBD2
clone size: .
CDR3 protein: CSGRTSGDTGELFF
CDR3 DNA: TGCAGCGGCCGGACTAGCGGAGACACCGGGGAGCTGTTTTTT

J gene: TRBJ2-7
V gene: TRBV9
D gene: TRBD1
clone size: many
CDR3 protein: CASSAGTGWVWEQYF
CDR3 DNA: TGTGCCAGCAGCGCCGGGACAGGTTGGGTTTGGGAGCAGTACTTC

J gene: TRBJ2-7
V gene: TRBV11-2
D gene: TRBD1
clone size: .
CDR3 protein: CASSVTGPGQGPYEQYF
CDR3 DNA: TGTGCCAGCAGCGTAACAGGGCCGGGACAGGGTCCCTACGAGCAGTACTTC

J gene: TRBJ2-7
V gene: TRBV10-3
D gene: TRBD1
clone size: few
CDR3 protein: CAIKPGQGAYEQYF
CDR3 DNA: TGTGCCATCAAACCGGGACAGGGGGCCTACGAGCAGTACTTC

J gene: TRBJ2-7
V gene: TRBV6-1
D gene: TRBD2
clone size: .
CDR3 protein: CASADSSGSYEQYF
CDR3 DNA: TGTGCCAGCGCAGACAGCAGCGGGAGCTACGAGCAGTACTTC

J gene: TRBJ2-7
V gene: TRBV20-1
D gene: TRBD2
clone size: .
CDR3 protein: CSATRRLSGGYEQYF
CDR3 DNA: TGCAGTGCTACCCGCCGACTCAGCGGGGGATACGAGCAGTACTTC

J gene: TRBJ2-6
V gene: TRBV19
D gene: .
clone size: few
CDR3 protein: CASSILMGYSGANVLTF
CDR3 DNA: TGTGCCAGTAGTATCCTCATGGGGTACTCTGGGGCCAACGTCCTGACTTTC

J gene: TRBJ1-3
V gene: TRBV18
D gene: .
clone size: .
CDR3 protein: CASSHNQGGNTIYF
CDR3 DNA: TGTGCCAGCTCACACAACCAGGGAGGAAACACCATATATTTT

J gene: TRBJ2-6
V gene: TRBV10-3
D gene: .
clone size: many
CDR3 protein: CAIGGEYMGGANVLTF
CDR3 DNA: TGTGCCATCGGCGGGGAATATATGGGGGGGGCCAACGTCCTGACTTTC